This passage covers 24 T cell receptor beta chains from one sample sequenced in a study of blood T cell repertoires in COVID-19. Data came from immunoSEQ multiplex PCR; TCRdb stores just in-frame clones and leaves some out. This repertoire shows approximately 220,000 clones, 70% to 90% found once; its top ten account for 2% to 2.5%. Specimen: peripheral blood. The receptor source for this set is a woman aged 45-60 years with acute or convalescent COVID-19.

The chain's CDR3 is CASSLVGQGFTEAFF. As DNA, the CDR3 is TGTGCCAGCAGCTTGGTAGGACAGGGTTTTACTGAAGCTTTCTTT. The chain combines TRBV5-4 with TRBJ1-1; TRBD1 matches at 8 bases. CDR1 is SGHNT, CDR2 YYREEE, per germline (reference sequence). The junction had 6 bases not matched to a gene; V was cut back by 0 bases and J by 5 bases. This CDR3 contains 15 residues.

The chain links TRBV15 to TRBJ2-7; tentatively, D is TRBD2 (5 bases). Germline V lookup: CDR1 LNHNV, CDR2 YYDKDF (reference sequence). The CDR3 contains 13 residues. The V end lost 5 bases, the J end lost 6 bases, and 14 bases lay between the germline ends. CDR3 DNA: TGTGCCACCAGCGGACTGGCCTCCGGCGAGCAGTACTTC. Translating gives CATSGLASGEQYF.

This clone was seen only once. The chain combines TRBV6-5 with TRBJ2-7; 9 bases line up with TRBD1. Germline loops: CDR1 MNHEY, CDR2 SVGAGI. After removal of 0 bases from V and 3 bases from J, the junction contained 0 bases not matched to a gene. The CDR3 runs 14 residues. The CDR3 spells CASSYSGQGYEQYF. The CDR3 coding sequence is TGTGCCAGCAGTTACTCGGGACAGGGCTACGAGCAGTACTTC.

This chain connects TRBV9 to TRBJ2-3, with D unclear. With 0 bases removed from V and 3 bases from J, the gap between germline ends came to 11 bases. The CDR3 covers 15 residues. Germline CDR1 reads SGDLS; CDR2 reads YYNGEE. As DNA, the CDR3 is TGTGCCAGCAGCGTAGGGTCTATCGAAACAGATACGCAGTATTTT. Translating it yields CASSVGSIETDTQYF.

This chain connects TRBV7-9 to TRBJ1-1; D is undetermined. Germline lookup yields CDR1 SEHNR and CDR2 FQNEAQ (reference sequence). The CDR3 runs 14 residues. Trimming cost V 4 bases and J 0 bases, with 9 bases left between them. This CDR3 is CASSSPSMNTEAFF. CDR3 bases: TGTGCCAGCAGCTCTCCTAGCATGAACACTGAAGCTTTCTTT.

For the CDR3, the DNA is TGTGCCAGTAGGGGGACTAGCGGGAGACCAGGGGGCGGGGAGCTGTTTTTT. Its translation is CASRGTSGRPGGGELFF. The chain carries TRBV19 and TRBJ2-2, with 14 bases identical to TRBD2. J lost 7 bases, V lost 6 bases, and 10 bases had no gene match. In germline, CDR1 is LNHDA, CDR2 SQIVND (reference sequence). This CDR3 has 17 amino acids.

The rearrangement links TRBV18 to TRBJ2-3, with TRBD2 identical over 10 bases. In germline, CDR1 is KGHSH, CDR2 LQKENI. Losses at the gene ends were 0 bases for V and 4 bases for J; bases not matched to a gene: 4. This CDR3 has 16 residues. Here the CDR3 DNA reads TGTGCCAGCTCACCACCGCGACTAGCGGGTTCAGATACGCAGTATTTT. It yields the protein CASSPPRLAGSDTQYF.

The chain links TRBV7-2 to TRBJ1-2; D is possibly TRBD1 (6 bases). Looked up from germline, CDR1 is SGHTA and CDR2 is FQGNSA. The CDR3 covers 14 residues. V was pared by 5 bases and J by 4 bases, with 14 bases between. CDR3 DNA sequence: TGTGCCAGCAGCCTGAACAGGGACGGCTATGGCTACACCTTC. This gives the protein CASSLNRDGYGYTF.

Points on this clone: This same CDR3 is encoded by further DNA sequences in the sample. This chain connects TRBV6-5 to TRBJ1-1, with a tentative D call TRBD1 (5 bases). The CDR3 sequence is 15 residues long. Per the germline V gene, CDR1 is MNHEY and CDR2 is SVGAGI. The ends were cut back, 5 bases at V and 2 bases at J, with 15 bases in the middle. The CDR3 loop reads CASSLVGGGNTEAFF. The CDR3 DNA reads as TGTGCCAGCAGTCTAGTGGGGGGAGGCAACACTGAAGCTTTCTTT.

The chain recombines TRBV3-1 (or the pseudogene TRBV3-2) with TRBJ1-1; tentatively, D is TRBD1 (5 bases). Germline assignment: CDR1 LGHDT and CDR2 YNNKEL (reference sequence). The CDR3 runs 14 residues. The ends were cut back, 2 bases at V and 6 bases at J, with 13 bases in the middle. The CDR3 loop reads CASSQSGQRAEAFF. The CDR3 bases are TGTGCCAGCAGCCAATCAGGGCAACGCGCTGAAGCTTTCTTT.

This clone has just a few counts. The J gene is TRBJ2-3, the V gene TRBV15, with 14 bases fitting TRBD2. The J segment lost 2 bases and the V segment lost 5 bases, leaving 3 bases of the junction unmatched. Germline V gene data show CDR1 as LNHNV and CDR2 as YYDKDF (reference sequence). The CDR3 has 16 amino acids. CDR3 residues: CATSGGLAGATDTQYF. CDR3 coding DNA: TGTGCCACCAGCGGGGGACTAGCGGGAGCCACAGATACGCAGTATTTT.

The sample holds a few counts of this clone. The chain joins TRBV5-1 to TRBJ1-6, with D possibly being TRBD1 (6 bases). CDR3 length equals 14 residues. Per germline, CDR1 SGHRS and CDR2 YFSETQ. The germline V and J ends were trimmed by 4 bases and 5 bases, with 10 bases remaining between them. CDR3 coding DNA: TGCGCCAGCAGCCGTAACAGGGATAATTCACCCCTCCACTTT. Its translation is CASSRNRDNSPLHF.

This clone was counted only a few times. The chain carries TRBV29-1 and TRBJ1-1; D is possibly TRBD1 (6 bases). CDR1 and CDR2 (germline): SQVTM, ANQGSEA. The CDR3 is 11 amino acids. V was shortened by 4 bases and J by 4 bases, with 7 bases between the two germline ends. CDR3: CSVARGTEAFF. The CDR3 bases are TGCAGCGTTGCCAGGGGCACTGAAGCTTTCTTT.

The CDR3: CASSSRTGKINTEAFF. DNA of the CDR3: TGTGCCAGCAGCTCCCGGACAGGGAAAATAAACACTGAAGCTTTCTTT. The V gene is TRBV21-1, the J gene TRBJ1-1; the listed D gene, TRBD1, was not tested against the DNA. TRBV21-1 is reported as a pseudogene. The CDR3 has 16 amino acids.

The chain is built from TRBV15 and TRBJ2-7; TRBD1 might be the D (5 bases). Germline V gives CDR1 LNHNV, CDR2 YYDKDF (reference sequence). Trimming cost V 0 bases and J 5 bases, with 20 bases left between them. The CDR3 length is 17 residues. The CDR3 protein is CATSRDPQGVYINEQYF. The DNA for the CDR3 is TGTGCCACCAGCAGAGATCCTCAAGGGGTCTATATAAACGAGCAGTACTTC.

The CDR3 loop reads CASSLAVAGVGTGELFF. DNA of the CDR3: TGTGCCAGCAGCTTAGCGGTAGCGGGGGTAGGAACCGGGGAGCTGTTTTTT. This rearrangement joins TRBV7-2 to TRBJ2-2; TRBD2 aligns across 9 bases. Germline loops: CDR1 SGHTA, CDR2 FQGNSA. Losses at the gene ends were 0 bases for V and 5 bases for J; bases not matched to a gene: 7. This CDR3 contains 17 residues.

The V gene is TRBV2, the J gene TRBJ2-3; D might be TRBD2 (7 bases). Per the germline V gene, CDR1 is SNHLY and CDR2 is FYNNEI. This CDR3 spans 20 amino acids. Trimming took off 2 bases at V and 3 bases at J, with 27 bases between the two ends. CDR3 residues: CASSEPQGRARTGRTDTQYF. The DNA of the CDR3 is TGTGCCAGCAGTGAACCCCAGGGGAGGGCACGCACGGGTAGAACAGATACGCAGTATTTT.

The rearrangement joins TRBV30 to TRBJ2-1, with TRBD2 identical over 8 bases. V was pared by 4 bases and J by 7 bases, with 12 bases of the junction left unmatched. CDR1 is GTSNPN, CDR2 SVGIG, per germline (reference sequence). This CDR3 region has 15 residues. The CDR3: CAWILRGGRGNEQFF. The CDR3 DNA reads as TGTGCCTGGATCCTTCGGGGGGGCCGGGGGAATGAGCAGTTCTTC. Based on the CDR3 plus reference TRBV30 and TRBJ2-1, the full variable domain is SQTIHQWPATLVQPVGSPLSLECTVEGTSNPNLYWYRQAAGRGLQLLFYSVGIGQISSEVPQNLSASRPQDRQFILSSKKLLLSDSGFYLCAWILRGGRGNEQFFGPGTRLTVL.

V and J are TRBV6-5 and TRBJ2-7; tentative D call: TRBD1 (6 bases). Germline loops: CDR1 MNHEY, CDR2 SVGAGI. This CDR3 spans 13 amino acids. V was pared by 9 bases and J by 0 bases, with 12 bases between. The CDR3: CASMAGVSYEQYF. The CDR3 coding sequence is TGTGCCAGTATGGCAGGGGTCTCCTACGAGCAGTACTTC.

The rearrangement uses TRBV5-4 and TRBJ2-3, with 7 bases lining up with TRBD2. The CDR3 runs to 15 residues. V dropped 0 bases and J dropped 1; count of bases not matched to a gene: 2. In germline, CDR1 is SGHNT, CDR2 YYREEE (reference sequence). The CDR3 nucleotides are TGTGCCAGCAGCTTGGTAACTAGCGGCACAGATACGCAGTATTTT. It encodes CASSLVTSGTDTQYF.

The chain couples TRBV7-3 to TRBJ2-3; 11 bases map to TRBD2. The CDR3 covers 16 residues. The germline gives CDR1 SGHTA, CDR2 FQGTGA. V dropped 0 bases and J dropped 5; count of bases not matched to a gene: 4. CDR3 protein: CASSLTLAGAGDTQYF. CDR3 DNA sequence: TGTGCCAGCAGCTTAACACTAGCGGGGGCTGGAGATACGCAGTATTTT.

Only a few counts were recorded for this clone. The chain carries TRBV5-4 and TRBJ1-2, with D tentatively TRBD1 (6 bases). The CDR3 has 13 residues. Deletions cut 4 bases from V and 4 bases from J, with 11 bases between. CDR1 SGHNT and CDR2 YYREEE come from the germline V gene (reference sequence). The CDR3 DNA is TGTGCCAGCAGCCGTACAGGGAGCTATGGCTACACCTTC. Translated, it gives CASSRTGSYGYTF.

Turning to this clone: The same CDR3 can be traced to other DNA sequences in this sample. The CDR3 sequence is CASSLGLAGVGDTQYF. In DNA, the CDR3 is TGTGCCAGCAGCCTGGGACTAGCGGGAGTCGGAGATACGCAGTATTTT. The chain has TRBV5-6 and TRBJ2-3, with 14 bases fitting TRBD2. Trimming at V came to 4 bases and at J to 5 bases, leaving 6 bases not matched to a gene. The germline CDR1 and CDR2 sequences are SGHDT and YYEEEE. The CDR3 is 16 residues long.

Only a few counts were recorded for this clone. The V gene is TRBV3-1 (or the pseudogene TRBV3-2), the J gene TRBJ1-2; 8 positions agree with TRBD1. CDR3 length: 15 amino acids. With 3 bases clipped from V and 6 bases from J, the junction kept 9 bases outside the gene matches. CDR1 LGHDT and CDR2 YNNKEL come from the germline V gene (reference sequence). The CDR3 sequence: CASSHPDRGRNGYTF. For the CDR3, the DNA is TGTGCCAGCAGCCATCCTGACAGGGGAAGGAATGGCTACACCTTC.